The next 25 T cell receptor beta chains were all read from a single sample in a study of OX40 agonist ivuxolimab in advanced cancers. Receptors were amplified or captured by the immunoSEQ multiplex PCR assay. In TCRdb, the immuneACCESS table is reduced to in-frame sequences with V and J assigned. These tables do not hold every clone; where another copy was compared, an unresolved V gene accounts for under half, and the others remain unexplained. The sample table records more than 65,000 clones; less than 95% of these occur just once. More than 0.85% of the sample is in the top ten clones. This sample comprised CD4+ or CD8+ T cells sorted from blood, obtained in a trial of the OX40 agonist ivuxolimab. Every receptor here comes from an adult with an advanced solid tumor such as melanoma, head and neck, liver or kidney cancer.

The genes are TRBV11-2 and TRBJ2-3; 7 nucleotides agree with TRBD2. CDR3 size: 14 residues. V shed 2 bases, J shed 4 bases, and the junction held 3 bases outside the gene matches. Germline-derived CDR1 and CDR2 are SGHAT and FQNNGV. CDR3 protein: CASSLTSVSDTQYF. In DNA, the CDR3 is TGTGCCAGCAGCTTAACTAGCGTTTCAGATACGCAGTATTTT.

V usage is TRBV7-3 and J usage is TRBJ2-1; 11 bases are a match to TRBD2. CDR3 length equals 19 residues. Losses at the gene ends were 2 bases for V and 7 bases for J; bases not matched to a gene: 16. Germline V lookup: CDR1 SGHTA, CDR2 FQGTGA. The CDR3 coding sequence is TGTGCCAGCAGCTTATATTCCCATCTAACTAGCGGGAGTTTAAATGAGCAGTTCTTC. Encoded protein: CASSLYSHLTSGSLNEQFF.

This chain links TRBV6-5 with TRBJ2-7, with 8 bases identical to TRBD1. CDR1 is MNHEY and CDR2 is SVGAGI in the germline V gene. V gave up 1 base and J gave up 5 bases; unmatched junction bases: 7. The CDR3 runs 15 residues. The CDR3: CASSYWGRGRNEQYF. The CDR3 DNA is TGTGCCAGCAGTTACTGGGGCAGGGGGCGAAACGAGCAGTACTTC.

The chain carries TRBV19 and TRBJ2-3, with 7 positions matching TRBD1. Trimming at V came to 5 bases and at J to 2 bases, leaving 4 bases not matched to a gene. The CDR3 spans 14 residues. Germline CDR1 and CDR2: LNHDA and SQIVND (reference sequence). CDR3 DNA: TGTGCCAGTAGTGTGACAGGGTTCACAGATACGCAGTATTTT. Its translation: CASSVTGFTDTQYF.

In nucleotides, the CDR3 is TGTGCCAGCAGCTCCGCATGGTACGAGCAGTACTTC. The encoded protein is CASSSAWYEQYF. The J gene is TRBJ2-7, the V gene TRBV28; unclear D gene. CDR3 length: 12 residues. The V and J ends lost 6 bases and 4 bases respectively, with 10 bases between them. Germline loops: CDR1 MDHEN, CDR2 SYDVKM.

The gene calls are TRBV15 and TRBJ2-5, with D maybe TRBD2 (6 bases). V was pared by 0 bases and J by 7 bases, with 15 bases between. The CDR3 has 15 residues. In germline, CDR1 is LNHNV, CDR2 YYDKDF (reference sequence). DNA for the CDR3: TGTGCCACCAGCAGAGATCGGGGAGGCCATGGGACCCAGTACTTC. This gives the protein CATSRDRGGHGTQYF. Complete variable domain (other parts from reference TRBV15 and TRBJ2-5): DAMVIQNPRYQVTQFGKPVTLSCSQTLNHNVMYWYQQKSSQAPKLLFHYYDKDFNNEADTPDNFQSRRPNTSFCFLDIRSPGLGDTAMYLCATSRDRGGHGTQYFGPGTRLLVL.

This clone turned up a few times. The chain uses TRBV6-6 and TRBJ1-5; 8 bases are a match to TRBD1. The V gene's germline CDR1 is MNHNY and CDR2 SVGAGI (reference sequence). Trimming at V came to 6 bases and at J to 6 bases, leaving 4 bases not matched to a gene. The CDR3 runs to 13 residues. CDR3 residues: CASSRTGFQPQHF. CDR3 nucleotides: TGTGCCAGCAGCAGGACAGGGTTTCAGCCCCAGCATTTT.

The J gene is TRBJ1-5, the V gene TRBV28; 10 nucleotides match TRBD1. Germline V gene sequence: CDR1 MDHEN, CDR2 SYDVKM. Trimming took 4 bases from V and 5 from J; bases not matched to a gene: 2. This CDR3 comprises 14 residues. DNA for the CDR3: TGTGCCAGCAGTTCGGGACAGGGGCATCAGCCCCAGCATTTT. Residues: CASSSGQGHQPQHF.

The rearrangement uses TRBV6-5 and TRBJ2-3; D may be TRBD1 or TRBD2 (5 bases each). V shed 4 bases and J shed 1 base, with 15 bases lying between them. Germline loops: CDR1 MNHEY, CDR2 SVGAGI. The CDR3 is 16 residues long. CDR3 coding DNA: TGTGCCAGCAGTTCGAGTATGAGGGGTGGCACAGATACGCAGTATTTT. Amino acid sequence: CASSSSMRGGTDTQYF.

The chain employs TRBV19 and TRBJ2-1; possibly TRBD2 for D (5 bases). Trimming cost V 5 bases and J 8 bases, with 16 bases left between them. The CDR3 loop spans 14 amino acids. Germline assignment: CDR1 LNHDA and CDR2 SQIVND (reference sequence). The CDR3 loop reads CASSSRGSEDEQFF. CDR3 bases: TGTGCCAGTAGTTCTCGGGGAAGCGAGGATGAGCAGTTCTTC.

V and J are TRBV5-8 and TRBJ2-3; D perhaps matches TRBD2 (6 bases). The CDR3 spans 16 residues. V was clipped by 3 bases and J by 2 bases, with 16 bases between them. The germline V gene has CDR1 SGHTS and CDR2 YDEGEE. CDR3 region: CASSSSTGLLTDTQYF. CDR3 in DNA: TGTGCCAGCAGCTCCTCTACGGGACTGCTCACAGATACGCAGTATTTT.

The chain combines TRBV7-9 with TRBJ2-7; D uncertain. Germline V gene data show CDR1 as SEHNR and CDR2 as FQNEAQ (reference sequence). The CDR3 extends over 14 amino acids. V was trimmed by 1 base and J by 1 base, leaving 8 bases between them. CDR3 nucleotides: TGTGCCAGCAGCTTAGGGTCACTATCCTACGAGCAGTACTTC. It is translated as CASSLGSLSYEQYF.

The chain has TRBV7-2 and TRBJ2-3; D call uncertain. The CDR3 has 14 amino acids. The germline CDR1 and CDR2 sequences are SGHTA and FQGNSA. Trimming took 1 base from V and 0 from J, leaving 5 bases between them. The DNA for the CDR3 is TGTGCCAGCAGCTTAGGGCGGAGCACAGATACGCAGTATTTT. Translated, it gives CASSLGRSTDTQYF. Drawing the rest from reference TRBV7-2 and TRBJ2-3, the complete variable domain is GAGVSQSPSNKVTEKGKDVELRCDPISGHTALYWYRQSLGQGLEFLIYFQGNSAPDKSGLPSDRFSAERTGGSVSTLTIQRTQQEDSAVYLCASSLGRSTDTQYFGPGTRLTVL.

This clone was counted once. The CDR3 DNA is TGTGCCAGCAGCCCGGGACAAAAACTGTTTTTT. Translation gives CASSPGQKLFF. The chain combines TRBV6-1 with TRBJ1-4; tentatively, D is TRBD1 (5 bases). Germline V CDR1 and CDR2: MNHNS, SASEGT. The CDR3 contains 11 residues. V lost 6 bases and J 9 bases, leaving 8 bases between the germline ends.

This clone was seen a few times. The chain employs TRBV10-3 and TRBJ2-3; D is unresolved. The V end lost 11 bases, the J end lost 4 bases, and 13 bases lay between the germline ends. CDR1 is ENHRY and CDR2 is SYGVKD in the germline V gene. CDR3 size: 12 residues. Here the CDR3 reads CADPERSDTQYF. CDR3 nucleotide sequence: TGTGCCGACCCAGAACGCTCAGATACGCAGTATTTT.

The J gene is TRBJ2-1, the V gene TRBV10-1; D possibly matches TRBD1 or TRBD2 (6 bases each). The germline V and J ends were trimmed by 2 bases and 3 bases, with 14 bases remaining between them. This CDR3 has 16 amino acids. The germline V gene encodes CDR1 WNHNN and CDR2 SYGVQD (reference sequence). The CDR3 loop is CASSEGEDRGYNEQFF. The CDR3 DNA sequence: TGCGCCAGCAGTGAGGGGGAGGACAGAGGCTACAATGAGCAGTTCTTC.

The rearrangement joins TRBV5-1 to TRBJ1-2, with unresolved D. V was cut by 0 bases and J by 6 bases, with 9 bases left in between. Germline V gives CDR1 SGHRS, CDR2 YFSETQ. This CDR3 has 13 amino acids. Here the CDR3 DNA reads TGCGCCAGCAGCTTGGTAGGTTCGGATGGCTACACCTTC. This gives the protein CASSLVGSDGYTF.

The chain links TRBV18 to TRBJ1-1, with D maybe TRBD1 (6 bases). Germline CDR1 KGHSH, CDR2 LQKENI. Trimming cost V 3 bases and J 8 bases, with 10 bases left between them. The CDR3 is 12 amino acids. The CDR3 loop reads CASSPGGGEAFF. The CDR3 DNA is TGTGCCAGCTCACCGGGAGGGGGAGAAGCTTTCTTT.

The chain uses TRBV27 and TRBJ1-5, with D tentatively TRBD1 (5 bases). Germline values: CDR1 MNHEY, CDR2 SMNVEV (reference sequence). Trimming left V 7 bases short and J 7 bases short, with 14 bases between. The CDR3 spans 13 residues. The CDR3 nucleotides read TGTGCCAGCAAGGGGCCGGTGGGCCAGCCCCAGCATTTT. Protein product: CASKGPVGQPQHF.

The chain joins TRBV18 to TRBJ2-7; D gene uncertain. The CDR3 extends over 13 amino acids. CDR1 KGHSH and CDR2 LQKENI come from the germline V gene. V was clipped by 2 bases and J by 6 bases, with 11 bases between them. The CDR3 DNA is TGTGCCAGCTCACCATCGCAAGAGACCGAGCAGTACTTC. Translated: CASSPSQETEQYF.

The gene calls are TRBV6-1 and TRBJ1-1, with D hard to call. Trimming took 7 bases from V and 0 from J, leaving 6 bases between them. The CDR3 extends over 12 amino acids. Germline loops: CDR1 MNHNS, CDR2 SASEGT. The CDR3 nucleotides read TGTGCCAGCATAGGGCTGAACACTGAAGCTTTCTTT. This sequence encodes CASIGLNTEAFF.

This clone was found once. The chain couples TRBV29-1 to TRBJ2-5; the match to TRBD2 covers 13 bases. The germline gives CDR1 SQVTM, CDR2 ANQGSEA. The length of the CDR3 is 14 residues. The V and J ends lost 1 base and 7 bases, in that order; junction bases with no gene match: 3. The CDR3 loop is CSVEGTSGGTTQYF. The CDR3 DNA is TGCAGCGTTGAAGGGACTAGCGGGGGTACGACCCAGTACTTC.

J is TRBJ1-5 and V is TRBV2; TRBD1 is a possible D gene (6 bases). V lost 6 bases and J 4 bases, leaving 10 bases between the germline ends. The CDR3 contains 13 residues. Germline V CDR1 and CDR2: SNHLY, FYNNEI. CDR3 in DNA: TGTGCCAGCAGGGACAGATTAAATCAGCCCCAGCATTTT. It specifies CASRDRLNQPQHF.

In nucleotides, the CDR3 is TGTGCCAGTAAAGGACAGGGAAATCAGCCCCAGCATTTT. The encoded protein is CASKGQGNQPQHF. V is TRBV19 and J is TRBJ1-5; 8 bases match TRBD1. This CDR3 is built from 13 residues. CDR1 and CDR2 from the germline V gene are LNHDA and SQIVND (reference sequence). V dropped 7 bases and J dropped 4; count of bases not matched to a gene: 3. Based on the CDR3 plus reference TRBV19 and TRBJ1-5, the full variable domain is DGGITQSPKYLFRKEGQNVTLSCEQNLNHDAMYWYRQDPGQGLRLIYYSQIVNDFQKGDIAEGYSVSREKKESFPLTVTSAQKNPTAFYLCASKGQGNQPQHFGDGTRLSIL.

The chain links TRBV30 to TRBJ1-4; D unclear. Germline CDR1 reads GTSNPN; CDR2 reads SVGIG (reference sequence). The V end was cut by 1 base, the J end by 8 bases, with 8 bases between. The CDR3 has 12 amino acids. CDR3 coding DNA: TGTGCCTGGAGTGCTAAAAGGGAAAAACTGTTTTTT. Protein: CAWSAKREKLFF.